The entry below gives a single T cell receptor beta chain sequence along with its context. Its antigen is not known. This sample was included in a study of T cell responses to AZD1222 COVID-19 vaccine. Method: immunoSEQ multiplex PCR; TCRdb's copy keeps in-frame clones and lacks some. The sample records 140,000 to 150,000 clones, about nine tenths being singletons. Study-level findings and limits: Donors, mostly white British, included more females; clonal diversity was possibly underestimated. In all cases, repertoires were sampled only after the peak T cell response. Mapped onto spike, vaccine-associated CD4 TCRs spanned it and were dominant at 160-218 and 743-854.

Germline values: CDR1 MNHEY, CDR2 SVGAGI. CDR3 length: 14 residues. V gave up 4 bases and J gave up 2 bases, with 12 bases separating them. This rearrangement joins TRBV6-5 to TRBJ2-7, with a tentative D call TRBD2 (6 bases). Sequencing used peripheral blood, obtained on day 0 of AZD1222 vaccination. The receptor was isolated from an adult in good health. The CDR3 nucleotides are TGTGCCAGCAGTTCGGGACTCGAGGCCTACGAGCAGTACTTC. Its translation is CASSSGLEAYEQYF.